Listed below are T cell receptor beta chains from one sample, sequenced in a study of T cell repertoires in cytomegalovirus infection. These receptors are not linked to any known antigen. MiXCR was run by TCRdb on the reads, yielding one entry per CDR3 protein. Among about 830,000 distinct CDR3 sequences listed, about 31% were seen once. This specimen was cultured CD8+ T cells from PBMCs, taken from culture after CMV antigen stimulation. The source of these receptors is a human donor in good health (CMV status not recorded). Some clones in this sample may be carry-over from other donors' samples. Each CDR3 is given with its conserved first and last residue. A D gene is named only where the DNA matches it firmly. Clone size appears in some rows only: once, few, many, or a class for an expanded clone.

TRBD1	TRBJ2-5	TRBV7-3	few	TGTGCCAGCAGCTTAGGCAGGGGGCTATCAGAGACCCAGTACTTC	CASSLGRGLSETQYF
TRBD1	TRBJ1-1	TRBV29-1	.	TGCAGCGTTGAAAGACAGGGCCTGAACACTGAAGCTTTCTTT	CSVERQGLNTEAFF
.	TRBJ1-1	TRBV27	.	TGTGCCAGCAGTTCGGAAGATGAAGCTTTCTTT	CASSSEDEAFF
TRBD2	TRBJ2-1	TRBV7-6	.	TGTGCCAGCAGCTTATGGGGGGGGGACAATGAGCAGTTCTTC	CASSLWGGDNEQFF
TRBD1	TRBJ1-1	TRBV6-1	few	TGTGCCAGCAGCGGGACAGCCATGAACACTGAAGCTTTCTTT	CASSGTAMNTEAFF
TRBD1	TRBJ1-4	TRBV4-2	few	TGTGCCAGCAGCCAAGATGACAGGGTTGCGACTAATGAAAAACTGTTTTTT	CASSQDDRVATNEKLFF
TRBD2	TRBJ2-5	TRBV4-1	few	TGCGCCAGCAGCCAACTTAGCGGGAACCAAGAGACCCAGTACTTC	CASSQLSGNQETQYF
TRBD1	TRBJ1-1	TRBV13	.	TGTGCCAGCAGCCCGTTAGGGGACAGGGGAGGGGACACTGAAGCTTTCTTT	CASSPLGDRGGDTEAFF
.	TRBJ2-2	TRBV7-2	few	TGTGCCAGCAGCCTCCTATGGGGGGCGACCGGGGAGCTGTTTTTT	CASSLLWGATGELFF
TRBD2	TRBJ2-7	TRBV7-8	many	TGTGCCAGCAGCTTAGGACTAGCGGGAGAGATCTCCTACGAGCAGTACTTC	CASSLGLAGEISYEQYF
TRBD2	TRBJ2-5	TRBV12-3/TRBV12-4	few	TGTGCCAGCAGTTTTGGGCTCGTCGGGACTACTCTAGAGACCCAGTACTTC	CASSFGLVGTTLETQYF
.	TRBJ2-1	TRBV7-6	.	TGTGCCAGCAACTTAGGGGTTAGCTCCTACAATGAGCAGTTCTTC	CASNLGVSSYNEQFF
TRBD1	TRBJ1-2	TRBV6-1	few	TGTGCCAGCAGCCCGGCAGGGGGCTCCTATGGCTACACCTTC	CASSPAGGSYGYTF
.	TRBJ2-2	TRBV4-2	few	TGTGCCAGCAGCCAAGTGGCGTCCGGGGACCTAGGCGCCGGGGAGCTGTTTTTT	CASSQVASGDLGAGELFF
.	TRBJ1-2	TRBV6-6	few	TGTGCCAGCAGTTACCTCCCGCAGGGCGATGGCTACACCTTC	CASSYLPQGDGYTF
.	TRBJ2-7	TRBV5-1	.	TGCGCCAGCAGCTTGACACAGCCCTCCTACGAGCAGTACTTC	CASSLTQPSYEQYF
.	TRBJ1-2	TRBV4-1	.	TGCGCCAGCAGCCAGGCAACGGGGGGCTATGGCTACACCTTC	CASSQATGGYGYTF
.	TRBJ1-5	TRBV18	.	TGTGCCAGCTCATTTGGGGGTCCCGAGGGCAATCAGCCCCAGCATTTT	CASSFGGPEGNQPQHF
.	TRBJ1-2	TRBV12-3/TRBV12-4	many	TGTGCCAGCAGCCTCTGGGCTGGGGACGGGAATAACTATGGCTACACCTTC	CASSLWAGDGNNYGYTF
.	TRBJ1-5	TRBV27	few	TGTGCCAGCAGTTTAGATGGGACGTGGGGGCAGCCCCAGCATTTT	CASSLDGTWGQPQHF
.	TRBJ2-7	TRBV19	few	TGTGCCAGTAGTATTGGGTCAGGATCCTACGAGCAGTACTTC	CASSIGSGSYEQYF
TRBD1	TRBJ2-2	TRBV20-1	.	TGCAGTGCTAGAGACCGGGACAGGGTAAACACCGGGGAGCTGTTTTTT	CSARDRDRVNTGELFF
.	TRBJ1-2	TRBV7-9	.	TGTGCCAGCAGCCGAGGGGGGGGCGACTATGGCTACACCTTC	CASSRGGGDYGYTF
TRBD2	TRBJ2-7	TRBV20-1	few	TGCAGTGCTAGAGATTGGGACTACAACTACGAGCAGTACTTC	CSARDWDYNYEQYF
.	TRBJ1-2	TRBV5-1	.	TGCGCCAGCAGCTTGGGGGATGTTCCGTACACCTTC	CASSLGDVPYTF
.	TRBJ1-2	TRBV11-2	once	TGTGCCAGCAGCTTAGAAATCGTTTCTGGCTACACCTTC	CASSLEIVSGYTF
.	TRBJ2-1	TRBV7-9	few	TGTGCCAGCACCCCAACCAATTACAATGAGCAGTTCTTC	CASTPTNYNEQFF
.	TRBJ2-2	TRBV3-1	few	TGTGCCAGCAGCCAAGCGTATCTGACCGGGGAGCTGTTTTTT	CASSQAYLTGELFF
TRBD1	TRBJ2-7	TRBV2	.	TGTGCCAGCAGGGGCTGGGGACAGGGGGGCGAGTACGAGCAGTACTTC	CASRGWGQGGEYEQYF
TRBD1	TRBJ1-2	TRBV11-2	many	TGTGCCAGCAACTCTATTACTCCGGGACAGGGGTGGGGCTACACCTTC	CASNSITPGQGWGYTF
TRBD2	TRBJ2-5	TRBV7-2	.	TGTGCCAGCAGCTTAGGGGTTTGGGTTGGGGGGGAAGAGACCCAGTACTTC	CASSLGVWVGGEETQYF
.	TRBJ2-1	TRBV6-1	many	TGTGCCAGCAGTGAGTGGGAGGACTCTAACAATGAGCAGTTCTTC	CASSEWEDSNNEQFF
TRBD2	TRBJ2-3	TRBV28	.	TGTGCCAGCACCCAGGGGCTAGCGGGGGGACCTCAAGGAGATACGCAGTATTTT	CASTQGLAGGPQGDTQYF
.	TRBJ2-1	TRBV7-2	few	TGTGCCAGCACCGAAGGACTCTACAATGAGCAGTTCTTC	CASTEGLYNEQFF
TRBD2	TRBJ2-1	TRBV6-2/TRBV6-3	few	TGTGCCAGCAGTTACCCCCGGACTAGCGGGCGTAGCTCCTACAATGAGCAGTTCTTC	CASSYPRTSGRSSYNEQFF
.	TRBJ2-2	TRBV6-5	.	TGTGCCAGCACAGCATACACCGGGGAGCTGTTTTTT	CASTAYTGELFF
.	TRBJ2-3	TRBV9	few	TGTGCCAGCAGGTGGCTAGATCTCGGGGATACGCAGTATTTT	CASRWLDLGDTQYF
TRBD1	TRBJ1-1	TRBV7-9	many	TGTGCCAGCAGCTCTACAGGTCCCCGGACAGGGGGCAGGATCACTGAAGCTTTCTTT	CASSSTGPRTGGRITEAFF
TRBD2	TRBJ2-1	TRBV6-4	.	TGTGCCAGCAGTGGGACTAGCGGGGGGGCCAATGAGCAGTTCTTC	CASSGTSGGANEQFF
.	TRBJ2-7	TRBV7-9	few	TGTGCCAGCAGACCGGGACCCCCCTACGAGCAGTACTTC	CASRPGPPYEQYF
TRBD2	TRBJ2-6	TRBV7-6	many	TGTGCCAGCAGTCCGGGGGGCTCTGGGGCCAACGTCCTGACTTTC	CASSPGGSGANVLTF
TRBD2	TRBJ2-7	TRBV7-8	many	TGTGCCAGCAGCCTCGGGACTAGCGGGGGCTACGAGCAGTACTTC	CASSLGTSGGYEQYF
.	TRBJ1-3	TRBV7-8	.	TGTGCCACCCGGACGGCCCGCTCTGGAAACACCATATATTTT	CATRTARSGNTIYF
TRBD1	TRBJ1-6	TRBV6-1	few	TGTGCCAGCAGGACCGGGACAGGGGTTTTCAATTCACCCCTCCACTTT	CASRTGTGVFNSPLHF
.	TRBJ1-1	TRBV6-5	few	TGTGCCAGCAGTTACTACCAGGGGAACACTGAAGCTTTCTTT	CASSYYQGNTEAFF
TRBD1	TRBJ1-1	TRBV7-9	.	TGTGCCAGCAGCTTGGATACAGGGGATGCTTTCTTT	CASSLDTGDAFF
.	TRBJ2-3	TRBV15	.	TGTGCCACCAGCAGAGATAAACGCACAGATACGCAGTATTTT	CATSRDKRTDTQYF
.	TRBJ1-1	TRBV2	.	TGTGCCAGCAGTGATAACTTCGGAGCTGAAGCTTTCTTT	CASSDNFGAEAFF